The 11 T cell receptor beta chains below were found in one sample sequenced in a study of cytomegalovirus exposure and HLA in healthy donors (dated by TCRdb to about 2017). Library method: the immunoSEQ multiplex PCR assay. For the multiplex PCR, a mixture combining 60 forward primers for TCR Vbeta segments and 13 reverse primers for TCR Jbeta segments was used. The table was pulled from immuneACCESS by TCRdb, which kept in-frame rearrangements only. Such tables lose some clones; where checked, under half of the loss comes from unresolved V genes, and the rest has no known cause. The sample table records under 35,000 clones; about 65% of these occur just once. 21% of the sample belongs to the ten largest clones. The sequencing sample was made of PBMCs. These receptors came from a man in his forties or fifties in good health and CMV-seropositive.

The V gene is TRBV6-5, the J gene TRBJ2-3; D may be TRBD2 (5 bases). Germline V gives CDR1 MNHEY, CDR2 SVGAGI. The CDR3 spans 13 residues. Trimming removed 9 bases from V and 0 bases from J, with 10 bases in between. The CDR3 nucleotides read TGTGCCAGTAGCGTCACTAGCACAGATACGCAGTATTTT. Residues: CASSVTSTDTQYF.

This chain connects TRBV5-1 to TRBJ2-5; 8 bases fit TRBD1. The tail of the sequence fits TRBJ2-7 better, so the J call may be wrong. The CDR3 is made up of 14 amino acids. In germline, CDR1 is SGHRS, CDR2 YFSETQ. CDR3 bases: TGCGCCAGCAGCCCCGAGACAGGGGCCTACGAGCAGTACTTC. This codes for CASSPETGAYEQYF.

The rearrangement uses TRBV15 and TRBJ1-4; 8 bases align to TRBD1. The germline V gene encodes CDR1 LNHNV and CDR2 YYDKDF (reference sequence). The CDR3 sequence is 14 residues long. V was pared by 1 base and J by 8 bases, with 3 bases of the junction left unmatched. CDR3 coding DNA: TGTGCCACCAGCAGAGTCAGGGGGCAAGAAAAACTGTTTTTT. As protein: CATSRVRGQEKLFF. The full variable domain, completed using reference TRBV15 and TRBJ1-4, is DAMVIQNPRYQVTQFGKPVTLSCSQTLNHNVMYWYQQKSSQAPKLLFHYYDKDFNNEADTPDNFQSRRPNTSFCFLDIRSPGLGDTAMYLCATSRVRGQEKLFFGSGTQLSVL.

J is TRBJ1-1 and V is TRBV13, with no clear D. Between the trimmed V and J ends, which lost 6 bases and 1 base, there was a span of 6 bases. Looked up from germline, CDR1 is PRHDT and CDR2 is FYEKMQ (reference sequence). There are 12 residues in the CDR3. The CDR3 DNA follows: TGTGCCAGCAGATCCCAGAACACTGAAGCTTTCTTT. This sequence encodes CASRSQNTEAFF.

This clone showed up just a few times. The chain recombines TRBV6-5 with TRBJ1-2, with 8 nucleotides matching TRBD1. CDR3 length: 15 amino acids. Germline CDR1 reads MNHEY; CDR2 reads SVGAGI. Trimming at V came to 5 bases and at J to 1 base, leaving 6 bases not matched to a gene. This CDR3 reads CASSVGQGFNYGYTF. The CDR3 DNA is TGTGCCAGCAGTGTCGGACAGGGATTTAACTATGGCTACACCTTC.

This clone was detected only a few times. The V gene is TRBV9, the J gene TRBJ2-1, with 8 bases lining up with TRBD2. The length of the CDR3 is 14 residues. V lost 7 bases to trimming and J lost 2 bases; unmatched junction nucleotides: 5. Germline lookup yields CDR1 SGDLS and CDR2 YYNGEE. CDR3 residues: CASSDSGAYNEQFF. The CDR3, as DNA: TGTGCCAGCTCCGATAGCGGGGCCTACAATGAGCAGTTCTTC.

This clone has only one observation. The chain couples TRBV28 to TRBJ1-2; D possibly corresponds to TRBD1 (6 bases). The CDR3 loop spans 14 amino acids. CDR1 is MDHEN and CDR2 is SYDVKM in the germline V gene. Trimming took 3 bases from V and 6 from J, leaving 14 bases between them. The CDR3 is CASSLAAAGDGYTF. For the CDR3, the DNA is TGTGCCAGCAGTTTGGCGGCCGCAGGGGATGGCTACACCTTC.

J is TRBJ2-5 and V is TRBV5-1; TRBD1 is a possible D gene (5 bases). The CDR3 has 14 residues. CDR1 and CDR2 (germline): SGHRS, YFSETQ. The V end lost 3 bases, the J end lost 5 bases, and 14 bases lay between the germline ends. CDR3 residues: CASSSGQVEETQYF. CDR3 in DNA: TGCGCCAGCAGCTCTGGACAAGTGGAGGAGACCCAGTACTTC.

V and J are TRBV6-5 and TRBJ1-2; TRBD1 aligns across 7 bases. The germline V gene encodes CDR1 MNHEY and CDR2 SVGAGI. The V gene end was trimmed by 0 bases and the J gene end by 8 bases; junction bases not matched to a gene: 12. This CDR3 has 16 amino acids. The CDR3 DNA follows: TGTGCCAGCAGTTACTCCGACAGGGCCTTCTTCGAGGGCTACACCTTC. Translating it yields CASSYSDRAFFEGYTF.

This clone was detected only once. J is TRBJ2-7 and V is TRBV14, with D unclear. This CDR3 is built from 16 residues. Trimming left V 4 bases short and J 0 bases short, with 16 bases between. Germline CDR1 and CDR2: SGHDN and FVKESK. The CDR3 reads CASSPLGSSSSYEQYF. For the CDR3, the DNA is TGTGCCAGCAGCCCCCTAGGCAGCTCTAGCTCCTACGAGCAGTACTTC.

The V and J genes are TRBV2 and TRBJ2-5; 9 bases align to TRBD1. Germline V lookup: CDR1 SNHLY, CDR2 FYNNEI. This CDR3 region has 12 residues. The J segment lost 4 bases and the V segment lost 7 bases, leaving 1 base of the junction unmatched. The CDR3 loop reads CASKDRGETQYF. The DNA of the CDR3 is TGTGCCAGCAAGGACAGGGGAGAGACCCAGTACTTC.